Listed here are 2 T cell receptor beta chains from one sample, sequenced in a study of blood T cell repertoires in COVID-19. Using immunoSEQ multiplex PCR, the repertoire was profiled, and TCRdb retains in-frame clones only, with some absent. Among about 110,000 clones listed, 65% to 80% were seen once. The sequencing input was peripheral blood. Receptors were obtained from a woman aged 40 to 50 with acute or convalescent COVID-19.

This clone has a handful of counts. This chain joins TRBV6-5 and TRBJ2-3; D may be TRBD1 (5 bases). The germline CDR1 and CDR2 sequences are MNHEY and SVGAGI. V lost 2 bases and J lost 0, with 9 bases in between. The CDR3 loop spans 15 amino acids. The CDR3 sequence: CASSYPDSSTDTQYF. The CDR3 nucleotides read TGTGCCAGCAGTTACCCCGACAGTAGCACAGATACGCAGTATTTT.

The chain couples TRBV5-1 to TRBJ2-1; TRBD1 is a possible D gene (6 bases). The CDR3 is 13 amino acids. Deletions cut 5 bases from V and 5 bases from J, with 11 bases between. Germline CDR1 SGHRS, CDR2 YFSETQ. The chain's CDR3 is CASRWDINNEQFF. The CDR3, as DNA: TGCGCCAGCAGATGGGACATTAACAATGAGCAGTTCTTC.